This T cell receptor (beta chain) emerged from a study of metastatic and nonmetastatic thyroid tumors. Background on the study: The study looked at repertoires side by side in blood and in tumor or nodule tissue from malignant and benign thyroid patients. Broader study findings: Versus benign nodules, malignant thyroid tumors reportedly had significantly higher TCR beta diversity, in blood and tumor.

No patient received treatment before thyroid surgery. Authors' data handling: For papillary thyroid cancer, a distant-metastasis classifier was constructed from CDR3 differences observed across clinicopathological groups. TCRdb re-analyzed the PCR reads through MiXCR. What appears here as the V and J calls and clone size reflects TCRdb's work, not the paper's. The sample lists some 20,000 clones, approximately 22% occurring once. CDR3 length equals 16 residues. Trimming stripped 4 bases from V and 0 bases from J, with 17 bases between. This clone is medium-sized in the sample. No antigen is known for it.

Sample: tumor tissue. The origin of this receptor is a female donor with papillary thyroid cancer or a benign thyroid nodule (not recorded which). Some clones in this sample may be carry-over from other donors' samples. The genes are TRBV5-7 and TRBJ2-7; D is unresolved. TRBV5-7 carries the ORF label, with uncertain function. The DNA of the CDR3 is TGTGCCAGCAGCCGAGTCGGAGACACTTTCTCCTACGAGCAGTACTTC. Amino acid sequence: CASSRVGDTFSYEQYF.